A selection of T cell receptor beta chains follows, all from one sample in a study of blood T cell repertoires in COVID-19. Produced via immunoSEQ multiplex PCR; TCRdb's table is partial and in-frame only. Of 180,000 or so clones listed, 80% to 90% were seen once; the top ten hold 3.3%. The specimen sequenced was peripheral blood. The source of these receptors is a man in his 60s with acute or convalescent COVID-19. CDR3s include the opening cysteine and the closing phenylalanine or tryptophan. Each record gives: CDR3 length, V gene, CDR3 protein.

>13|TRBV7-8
CASSSTGVSPLHF
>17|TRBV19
CASSIAPRDTSGYGYTF
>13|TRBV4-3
CASSPGPTDTQYF
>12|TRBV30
CAWDRGQGGYTF
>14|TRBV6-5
CASSYSGRSETQYF
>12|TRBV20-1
CSASLHTGELFF
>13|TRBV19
CASSTQGAQPQHF
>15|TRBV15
CATSTRTGVTDTQYF
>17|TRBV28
CASSLGLAGVGTDTQYF
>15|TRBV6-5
CASTPGGSGRTEQYF
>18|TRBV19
CASSIALGQGPLGYEQYF
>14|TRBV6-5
CASSYSGGNQPQHF
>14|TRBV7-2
CASRYRTGGSEQFF
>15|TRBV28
CASSSGTAKPYGYTF
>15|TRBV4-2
CASSQEWTSYNEQFF
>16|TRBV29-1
CSVLGRDTGGSNEQFF
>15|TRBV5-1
CASSLEVGRGTEAFF
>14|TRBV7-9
CASSADRGEVKAFF
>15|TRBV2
CASSFDREVTGELFF
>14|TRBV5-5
CASTLIRNTGELFF
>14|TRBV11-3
CASSPQTGYNEQFF
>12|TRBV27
CASLTGPVELFF
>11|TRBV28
CASSQGYEQYF
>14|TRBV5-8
CASSLGLAAGELFF
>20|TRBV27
CASSSGQGRRESSGANVLTF
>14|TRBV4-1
CASSPRTGFIGYTF
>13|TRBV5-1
CASSLAVEETQYF
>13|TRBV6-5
CASSSDRVVEQFF
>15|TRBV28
CASSSQGLRGQPQHF
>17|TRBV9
CASSVGPSGENTGELFF
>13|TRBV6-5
CASTVTGVGEAFF
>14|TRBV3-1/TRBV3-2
CASSPRTGEWGYTF